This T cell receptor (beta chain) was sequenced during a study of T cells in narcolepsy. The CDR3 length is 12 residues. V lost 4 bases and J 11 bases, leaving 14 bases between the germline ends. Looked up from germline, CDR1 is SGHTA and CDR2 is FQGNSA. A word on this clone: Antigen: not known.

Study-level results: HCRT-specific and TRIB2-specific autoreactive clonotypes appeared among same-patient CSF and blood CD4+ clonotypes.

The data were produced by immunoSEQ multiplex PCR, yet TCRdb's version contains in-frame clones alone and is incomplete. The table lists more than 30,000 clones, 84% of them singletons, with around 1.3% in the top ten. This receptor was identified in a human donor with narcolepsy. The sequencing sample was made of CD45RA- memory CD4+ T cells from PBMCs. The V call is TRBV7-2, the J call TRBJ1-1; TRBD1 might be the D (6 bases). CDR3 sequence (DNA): TGTGCCAGCAGCTCGGCGCGGGGGCGGGCTTTCTTT. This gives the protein CASSSARGRAFF.